The source of this TCR beta chain is a study of shared clonotypes between healthy human individuals. Assay used: immunoSEQ multiplex PCR; TCRdb lists only in-frame clones, some missing. The table records fewer than 600,000 clones, around 80% of them present only once. This CDR3 is built from 18 residues. The V segment lost 2 bases and the J segment 2 bases; nucleotides outside the gene matches: 15. Germline-derived CDR1 and CDR2 are MGHRA and YSYEKL. Overall study results and limits: Measured sharing among donors was expected to vary with sequencing depth.

Details on this clone: What it binds is unknown.

The source of this sequence is a woman between 40 and 50 years old in good health. Some clones in this sample may be carry-over from other donors' samples. This chain joins TRBV4-1 and TRBJ2-7, with TRBD2 identical over 7 bases. The sample taken for sequencing was PBMCs. CDR3 amino acids: CASSQRETAGSPPYEQYF. Written as DNA, the CDR3 is TGCGCCAGCAGCCAAAGAGAAACAGCGGGATCTCCTCCCTACGAGCAGTACTTC.